This T cell receptor (beta chain) emerged from a study of shared clonotypes between healthy human individuals. TCRdb's table, derived via immunoSEQ multiplex PCR, lists solely in-frame clones and lacks some. This table has some 350,000 clones, approximately 79% appearing once. Per the germline V gene, CDR1 is MGHDK and CDR2 is SYGVNS. Trimming at V came to 1 base and at J to 6 bases, leaving 5 bases not matched to a gene. The CDR3 covers 15 residues. The clonotype comes from a man aged 25 to 45 in good health. The chain couples TRBV25-1 to TRBJ2-1; 8 bases line up with TRBD2. The sample was memory CD4+ T cells sorted from blood. The subset: CD45RA-negative fraction. CDR3 region: CASSESRLAPNEQFF. The CDR3 DNA reads TGTGCCAGCAGTGAATCCCGACTAGCGCCCAATGAGCAGTTCTTC. Looking up the rest from reference TRBV25-1 and TRBJ2-1 gives the full variable domain: EADIYQTPRYLVIGTGKKITLECSQTMGHDKMYWYQQDPGMELHLIHYSYGVNSTEKGDLSSESTVSRIRTEHFPLTLESARPSHTSQYLCASSESRLAPNEQFFGPGTRLTVL.